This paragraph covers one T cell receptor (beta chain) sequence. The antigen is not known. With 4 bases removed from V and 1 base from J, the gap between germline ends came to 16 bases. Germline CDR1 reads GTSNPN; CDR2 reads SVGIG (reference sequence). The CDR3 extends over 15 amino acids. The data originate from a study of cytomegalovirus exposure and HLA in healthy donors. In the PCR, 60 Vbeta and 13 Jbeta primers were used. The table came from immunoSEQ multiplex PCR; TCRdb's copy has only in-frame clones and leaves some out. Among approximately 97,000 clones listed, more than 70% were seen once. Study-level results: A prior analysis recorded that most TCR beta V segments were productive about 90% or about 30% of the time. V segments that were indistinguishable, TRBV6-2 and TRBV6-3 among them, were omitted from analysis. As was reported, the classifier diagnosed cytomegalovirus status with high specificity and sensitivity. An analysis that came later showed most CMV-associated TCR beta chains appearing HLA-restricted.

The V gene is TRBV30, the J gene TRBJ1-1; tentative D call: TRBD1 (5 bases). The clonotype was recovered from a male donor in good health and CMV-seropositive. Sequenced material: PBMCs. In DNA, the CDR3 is TGTGCCTGGACAGGGTGCAATTCGGGGAACACTGAAGCTTTCTTT. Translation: CAWTGCNSGNTEAFF.